The next 8 T cell receptor beta chains were all read from a single sample in a study of blood T cell repertoires in COVID-19. The protocol was immunoSEQ multiplex PCR, while the TCRdb copy is restricted to in-frame clones and leaves out a portion. The sample has roughly 84,000 clones; roughly 75% are singletons. The sequencing input was peripheral blood. The receptor set was obtained from a woman aged 45-60 years with acute or convalescent COVID-19.

This rearrangement joins TRBV28 to TRBJ2-7, with D maybe TRBD1 (5 bases). There are 14 residues in the CDR3. The V gene lost 3 bases and the J gene lost 2 bases, with 11 bases spanning the gap. CDR1 is MDHEN, CDR2 SYDVKM, per germline. CDR3 sequence reads: CASSLLTATYEQYF. CDR3 sequence (DNA): TGTGCCAGCAGTTTGTTGACAGCTACCTACGAGCAGTACTTC.

This clone was seen only a few times. The chain joins TRBV7-2 to TRBJ1-6, with a tentative D call TRBD1 (6 bases). CDR1 is SGHTA, CDR2 FQGNSA, per germline. Trimming stripped 5 bases from V and 4 bases from J, with 12 bases between. The CDR3 has 15 amino acids. In nucleotides, the CDR3 is TGTGCCAGCAGCCGGACAGTTCTGTATAATTCACCCCTCCACTTT. As protein: CASSRTVLYNSPLHF.

This chain uses TRBV19 with TRBJ2-2; 16 nucleotides align to TRBD2. This CDR3 is 17 amino acids long. The J segment lost 6 bases and the V segment lost 5 bases, leaving 6 bases of the junction unmatched. Looked up from germline, CDR1 is LNHDA and CDR2 is SQIVND (reference sequence). DNA for the CDR3: TGTGCCAGTAGTCCGGGACTAGCGGGGGGGAAGGCCGGGGAGCTGTTTTTT. It encodes CASSPGLAGGKAGELFF.

This chain links TRBV27 with TRBJ2-7; possible D gene TRBD1, 6 bases. Germline V gene lookup returns CDR1 MNHEY and CDR2 SMNVEV (reference sequence). The ends were cut back, 7 bases at V and 6 bases at J, with 25 bases in the middle. This CDR3 region has 16 residues. In nucleotides, the CDR3 is TGTGCCAGCAATCAGGAAGGGACGGGACAACTACGCGAGCAGTACTTC. It specifies CASNQEGTGQLREQYF.

J is TRBJ2-1 and V is TRBV9; TRBD1 matches at 9 bases. Losses at the gene ends were 3 bases for V and 3 bases for J; bases not matched to a gene: 4. The CDR3 contains 15 residues. Germline lookup yields CDR1 SGDLS and CDR2 YYNGEE. CDR3 amino acids: CASSEEGQGYNEQFF. CDR3 nucleotides: TGTGCCAGCAGCGAGGAGGGACAGGGCTACAATGAGCAGTTCTTC.

In this sample, this clone turned up once. The V gene is TRBV10-3, the J gene TRBJ2-3; D perhaps matches TRBD1 (5 bases). The CDR3 is made up of 13 amino acids. Trimming pared 10 bases from V and 2 bases from J, leaving 13 bases between. The germline V gene encodes CDR1 ENHRY and CDR2 SYGVKD. The CDR3 DNA sequence: TGTGCCACCGCCGACAGACCCACAGATACGCAGTATTTT. Its translation: CATADRPTDTQYF.

The V gene is TRBV3-1 (or the pseudogene TRBV3-2), the J gene TRBJ1-4; 7 nucleotides agree with TRBD1. V lost 4 bases and J lost 8; bases outside the gene matches: 4. The CDR3 spans 13 residues. Germline V gene lookup returns CDR1 LGHDT and CDR2 YNNKEL (reference sequence). CDR3 sequence (DNA): TGTGCCAGCAGCCGGAACAGGGGAGAAAAACTGTTTTTT. Its protein is CASSRNRGEKLFF.

The chain couples TRBV5-5 to TRBJ1-5; 7 nucleotides align to TRBD1. With V trimmed by 2 bases and J by 5 bases, 1 base remained unmatched. From germline, CDR1 is SGHKS and CDR2 YYEKEE (reference sequence). This CDR3 has 13 amino acids. The CDR3 nucleotides are TGTGCCAGCAGCTTTGACAGGGATCAGCCCCAGCATTTT. This gives the protein CASSFDRDQPQHF.